The rows below give T cell receptor beta chains drawn from one sample of a study of T cell repertoires in ileal Crohn's disease. Only in-frame clones appear in the TCRdb table, and some are missing; sequencing was by immunoSEQ multiplex PCR. The sample yields approximately 13,000 clones, about 70% seen once. The source material was ileal tissue. These receptors all come from an adult with Crohn's disease. The CDR3 runs from the conserved cysteine through the conserved F or W. The order of the fields is V gene, J gene, clone size, D gene, CDR3 protein, CDR3 DNA. The D gene is left open where the match is weak. Clone size appears in some rows only: once, few, many, or a class for an expanded clone.

>TRBV6-5|TRBJ1-6|few|TRBD1
CASSLTGERALHF
TGTGCCAGCAGCTTGACAGGGGAGCGGGCCCTCCACTTT
>TRBV2|TRBJ1-2|.|TRBD1
CATASQGGDYGYTF
TGTGCCACCGCCTCCCAGGGGGGAGACTATGGCTACACCTTC
>TRBV15|TRBJ2-3|.|TRBD2
CATSPISGDTDTQYF
TGTGCCACCAGCCCGATTAGCGGGGACACAGATACGCAGTATTTT
>TRBV6-5|TRBJ1-1|.|TRBD1
CASQQGGLGTEAFF
TGTGCCTCCCAACAGGGGGGGTTGGGCACTGAAGCTTTCTTT
>TRBV2|TRBJ2-1|few|.
CASRQEYNEQFF
TGTGCCAGCAGACAGGAGTACAATGAGCAGTTCTTC
>TRBV2|TRBJ1-2|.|.
CASRQDAGYTF
TGTGCCAGCAGACAGGACGCAGGCTACACCTTC
>TRBV5-4|TRBJ2-5|few|.
CASSLSAGETQYF
TGTGCCAGCAGCCTTTCCGCGGGGGAGACCCAGTACTTC
>TRBV6-5|TRBJ2-7|.|TRBD2
CASSDGTSGYEQYF
TGTGCCAGCAGCGACGGGACTAGCGGCTACGAGCAGTACTTC
>TRBV5-1|TRBJ2-7|.|TRBD1
CASSLAGGSYEQYF
TGCGCCAGCAGCTTGGCAGGGGGCAGCTACGAGCAGTACTTC
>TRBV27|TRBJ2-5|few|.
CASSRGLLQETQYF
TGTGCCAGCAGTCGGGGCCTACTTCAAGAGACCCAGTACTTC
>TRBV28|TRBJ2-4|.|TRBD1
CASSYYRGEGIQYF
TGTGCCAGCAGTTACTACAGGGGAGAGGGCATTCAGTACTTC
>TRBV29-1|TRBJ1-5|few|.
CSVGSGTDQPQHF
TGCAGCGTTGGTTCAGGGACGGATCAGCCCCAGCATTTT
>TRBV2|TRBJ2-7|.|.
CASSDSSYEQYF
TGTGCCAGCAGTGACAGCTCCTACGAGCAGTACTTC